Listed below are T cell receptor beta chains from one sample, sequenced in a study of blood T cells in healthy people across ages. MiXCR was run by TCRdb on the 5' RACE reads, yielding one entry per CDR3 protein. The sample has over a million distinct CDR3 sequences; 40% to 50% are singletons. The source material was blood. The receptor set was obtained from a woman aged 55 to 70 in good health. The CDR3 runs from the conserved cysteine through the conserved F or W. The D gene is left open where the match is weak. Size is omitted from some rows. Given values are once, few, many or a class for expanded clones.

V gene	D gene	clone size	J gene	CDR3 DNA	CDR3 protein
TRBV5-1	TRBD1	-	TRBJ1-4	TGCGCCAGCAGCTTGGACGGGAGAACAGGGGGAGCGGAAAAACTGTTTTTT	CASSLDGRTGGAEKLFF
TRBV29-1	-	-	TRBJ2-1	TGCAGCGTTTCAGGACACCTCCAACCGAGGCAGTTCTTC	CSVSGHLQPRQFF
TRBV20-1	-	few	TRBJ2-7	TGCAGTGCTAGTGGGCAGGGGAGGAGGGAGCAGTACTTC	CSASGQGRREQYF
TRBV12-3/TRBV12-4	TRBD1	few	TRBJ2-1	TGTGCCAGCAAGGTGGGACAGGGATCGAATGAGCAGTTCTTC	CASKVGQGSNEQFF
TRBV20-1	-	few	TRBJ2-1	TGCAGTGCTGGACCATCTATCTACAATGAGCAGTTCTTC	CSAGPSIYNEQFF
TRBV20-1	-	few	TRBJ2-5	TGCAGTGCTACGCCTCAGGGGACCCAGTACTTC	CSATPQGTQYF
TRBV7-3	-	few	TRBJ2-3	TGTGCCAGCAGCCCGCGCGGCGGGGCAGATACGCAGTATTTT	CASSPRGGADTQYF
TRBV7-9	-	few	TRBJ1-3	TGTGCCAGCAGCCCGAACGCGGGGGATGGAAACACCATATATTTT	CASSPNAGDGNTIYF
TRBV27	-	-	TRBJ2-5	TGTGCCAGCAGCCCAGACTATGAAGAGACCCAGTACTTC	CASSPDYEETQYF
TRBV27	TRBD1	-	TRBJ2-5	TGTGCCAGCAGTTTCTTAGGGGGCGAAGAGACCCAGTACTTC	CASSFLGGEETQYF
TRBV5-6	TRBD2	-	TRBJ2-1	TGTGCCAGCAGCCCGGGACTAGCGGGCAACTCCTACGAGCAGTTCTTC	CASSPGLAGNSYEQFF
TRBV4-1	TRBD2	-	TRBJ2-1	TGCGCCAGCAGCCGGATGACTAGCGGGAGGGCGTCTGAGCAGTTCTTC	CASSRMTSGRASEQFF
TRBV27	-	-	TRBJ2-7	TGTACCAGCAGTCCGCGGCATCACGAGCAGTACTTC	CTSSPRHHEQYF
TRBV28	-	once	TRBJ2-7	TGTGCCAGCAGTTTATTCCTAGATCGGGAGCAGTACTTC	CASSLFLDREQYF
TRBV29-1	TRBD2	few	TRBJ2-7	TGCAGCGTTGAATTCGGGAGGGGATTCGAGCAGTACTTC	CSVEFGRGFEQYF
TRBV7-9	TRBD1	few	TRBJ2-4	TGTGCCAGCAGCCATCGGGACAGGGTAGGGGAAATTCAGTACTTC	CASSHRDRVGEIQYF
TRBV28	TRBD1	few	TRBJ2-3	TGTGCCAGCACCCCCGGGACAGGGGTGAAAGATACGCAGTATTTT	CASTPGTGVKDTQYF
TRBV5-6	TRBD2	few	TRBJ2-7	TGTGCCAGCAGCGGCACGGAACTAGCGGCCTACGAGCAGTACTTC	CASSGTELAAYEQYF
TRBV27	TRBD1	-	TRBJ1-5	TGTGCCAGCAGTTTATGGCAGGGGGCAGATCAGCTCCAGCATTTT	CASSLWQGADQLQHF
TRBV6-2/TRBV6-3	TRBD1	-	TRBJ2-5	TGTGCCAGCAGTTACCCTCCGGGACAGGGACACCAAGAGACCCAGTACTTC	CASSYPPGQGHQETQYF
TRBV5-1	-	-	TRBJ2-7	TGCGCCAGCAGCTTGGCCGCCAGTACTATATACGAGCAGTACTTC	CASSLAASTIYEQYF
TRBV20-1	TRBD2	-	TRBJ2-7	TGCAGTGCCGCCGACCGACTAGCGGGAGGAGGTGAGCAGTACTTC	CSAADRLAGGGEQYF
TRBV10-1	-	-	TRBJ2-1	TGCGCCAACAGTTTAGCCCCGGGAGACAATGAGCAGTTCTTC	CANSLAPGDNEQFF